This T cell receptor (beta chain) is from a study of shared clonotypes between healthy human individuals. Study-wide background: Donor composition was a couple of women and three men, aged 18 to 49.

The CDR3 consists of 15 residues. V lost 0 bases to trimming and J lost 5 bases, with 14 bases between them. CDR1 is GTSNPN, CDR2 SVGIG, per germline (reference sequence). The method was immunoSEQ multiplex PCR; TCRdb's version includes in-frame clones alone and lacks a portion of them. The repertoire includes 950,000 to 1,100,000 clones, 60% to 80% of them detected once, and around 1.5% sits in the top ten. The rearrangement joins TRBV30 to TRBJ2-1, with D perhaps being TRBD1 or TRBD2 (6 bases each). The clonotype was recovered from a man younger than 35 in good health. Sequencing input: memory CD4+ T cells sorted from blood. Stated subset: CD45RA-negative fraction. The CDR3 bases are TGTGCCTGGAGTGTACGCTGGGGGGCCAACAATGAGCAGTTCTTC. As protein: CAWSVRWGANNEQFF.